A single sample is the source of the 21 T cell receptor beta chains below, sequenced in a study of blood T cells in healthy people across ages (dated by TCRdb to 2014 to 2015). The method behind the library was 5' RACE. Sequencing instrument: Illumina HiSeq 2500. A second roughly 6 to 11 cycle PCR used a sample-barcoded 5' primer and a J-beta primer mix. Clones were called with MiXCR by TCRdb after fastp trimmed the public reads at Q25, and only in-frame beta chains were retained. CDR3 protein duplicates are merged, each entry listing the most common genes and DNA. In this sample the table shows 1,500,000 or so distinct CDR3 sequences, 59% of which occur a single time. The ten top clones hold 6.5% to 8.5% of the sample. The sequencing input was blood. These receptor sequences come from a young man in good health.

This rearrangement joins TRBV7-9 to TRBJ2-5, with 8 bases matching TRBD1. The CDR3 extends over 18 amino acids. V lost 5 bases to trimming and J lost 2 bases; unmatched junction nucleotides: 16. From germline, CDR1 is SEHNR and CDR2 FQNEAQ (reference sequence). The CDR3 nucleotides read TGTGCCAGCAGCCGGTTACAATTTCAGGGGGCCCAACAAGAGACCCAGTACTTC. It yields the protein CASSRLQFQGAQQETQYF.

The V gene is TRBV6-5, the J gene TRBJ2-5; D unresolved. Trimming removed 2 bases at V and 11 bases at J, with 21 bases between. The CDR3 is made up of 15 amino acids. Looked up from germline, CDR1 is MNHEY and CDR2 is SVGAGI. The CDR3, as DNA: TGTGCCAGCAGTTACATGCCTCGTTCCCTCAATGAGCAGTACTTC. Encoded protein: CASSYMPRSLNEQYF.

This clonotype appeared once. The CDR3, as DNA: TGTGCCAGCTCATCCTCGACTAGCGGGAGGAGCAACAATGAGCAGTTCTTC. This codes for CASSSSTSGRSNNEQFF. This chain links TRBV18 with TRBJ2-1, with 13 bases aligning to TRBD2. The CDR3 loop spans 17 amino acids. Germline trimming cut 5 bases from V and 5 bases from J; bases unmatched to any gene: 9. CDR1 KGHSH and CDR2 LQKENI come from the germline V gene.

This chain joins TRBV4-3 and TRBJ2-1; D is tentatively TRBD1 or TRBD2 (6 bases each). Between the trimmed V and J ends, which lost 0 bases and 3 bases, there was a span of 15 bases. This CDR3 has 17 amino acids. Germline V gene sequence: CDR1 LGHNA, CDR2 YSLEER. The CDR3: CASSQDRGAIIYNEQFF. In DNA, the CDR3 is TGCGCCAGCAGCCAAGATAGGGGGGCTATCATCTACAATGAGCAGTTCTTC.

This clonotype came up a few times. The chain's CDR3 is CSVVGTGASNTEAFF. CDR3 coding DNA: TGCAGCGTTGTAGGGACAGGGGCTTCGAACACTGAAGCTTTCTTT. The chain joins TRBV29-1 to TRBJ1-1; 10 bases map to TRBD1. The J segment lost 1 base and the V segment lost 4 bases, leaving 6 bases of the junction unmatched. Germline assignment: CDR1 SQVTM and CDR2 ANQGSEA. CDR3 length equals 15 residues.

The chain has TRBV4-1 and TRBJ2-4; 8 bases line up with TRBD1. The J call is in doubt because the DNA end fits TRBJ2-7 better. In germline, CDR1 is MGHRA, CDR2 YSYEKL. The CDR3 runs 14 residues. CDR3 sequence: CASSQKTGVYEQYF. Written as DNA, the CDR3 is TGCGCCAGCAGCCAAAAGACAGGGGTCTACGAGCAGTACTTC.

The chain links TRBV9 to TRBJ2-1, with 8 bases fitting TRBD1. The CDR3 is made up of 16 amino acids. Germline loops: CDR1 SGDLS, CDR2 YYNGEE. J lost 2 bases, V lost 3 bases, and 7 bases had no gene match. In DNA, the CDR3 is TGTGCCAGCAGCGCCCTGTGGACAGGGACCTACAATGAGCAGTTCTTC. As protein: CASSALWTGTYNEQFF. Complete variable domain (other parts from reference TRBV9 and TRBJ2-1): DSGVTQTPKHLITATGQRVTLRCSPRSGDLSVYWYQQSLDQGLQFLIQYYNGEERAKGNILERFSAQQFPDLHSELNLSSLELGDSALYFCASSALWTGTYNEQFFGPGTRLTVL.

This chain links TRBV4-3 with TRBJ2-5; 7 nucleotides align to TRBD2. This CDR3 has 17 amino acids. Germline trimming cut 0 bases from V and 1 base from J; bases unmatched to any gene: 8. Germline values: CDR1 LGHNA, CDR2 YSLEER. The CDR3 nucleotides are TGCGCCAGCAGCCAAGATATGGGCGGGGGATTCCAAGAGACCCAGTACTTC. It codes for CASSQDMGGGFQETQYF.

This chain joins TRBV5-1 and TRBJ2-4; 9 nucleotides align to TRBD1. The J call is doubtful: the DNA matches TRBJ2-7 better. This CDR3 has 18 residues. From germline, CDR1 is SGHRS and CDR2 YFSETQ. The CDR3 bases are TGCGCCAGCAGCCCTACGGGACAGGGTAGTCGAAGAGGGTACGAGCAGTACTTC. As protein: CASSPTGQGSRRGYEQYF.

This chain connects TRBV20-1 to TRBJ2-1, with 11 bases lining up with TRBD2. V shed 6 bases, J shed 6 bases, and the junction held 7 bases outside the gene matches. This CDR3 spans 14 amino acids. The germline gives CDR1 DFQATT, CDR2 SNEGSKA (reference sequence). DNA for the CDR3: TGCAGTGCCAGTCGGACTAGCGGGCCCAATGAGCAGTTCTTC. It codes for CSASRTSGPNEQFF.

This chain links TRBV6-6 with TRBJ1-2; no definite D call. The CDR3 is made up of 11 amino acids. The V end lost 7 bases, the J end lost 8 bases, and 11 bases lay between the germline ends. The germline V gene has CDR1 MNHNY and CDR2 SVGAGI (reference sequence). CDR3 coding DNA: TGTGCCAGCACCGATATGGGGGGCTACACCTTC. Amino acid sequence: CASTDMGGYTF.

This chain connects TRBV7-8 to TRBJ1-1; no firm D call. This CDR3 has 15 amino acids. Germline V lookup: CDR1 SGHVS, CDR2 FQNEAQ. V gave up 6 bases and J gave up 2 bases, with 16 bases separating them. Here the CDR3 DNA reads TGTGCCAGCAGTTCAGACTGGGAAGGTAACACTGAAGCTTTCTTT. Residues: CASSSDWEGNTEAFF.

The rearrangement uses TRBV6-1 and TRBJ2-5, with 9 bases fitting TRBD1. The assigned J gene may be wrong: the sequence end matches TRBJ2-7 better. The CDR3 sequence is 12 residues long. Germline CDR1 and CDR2: MNHNS and SASEGT. This CDR3 reads CASRDRGFEQYF. The CDR3 coding sequence is TGTGCCAGCAGAGACAGGGGGTTCGAGCAGTACTTC.

V and J are TRBV7-9 and TRBJ2-3; D is unclear. V was shortened by 1 base and J by 6 bases, with 8 bases between the two germline ends. This CDR3 is 13 amino acids long. Germline lookup yields CDR1 SEHNR and CDR2 FQNEAQ (reference sequence). The CDR3 loop is CASSLDEVDTQYF. The CDR3 DNA reads TGTGCCAGCAGCTTAGACGAGGTGGATACGCAGTATTTT.

The V gene is TRBV6-5, the J gene TRBJ1-2; TRBD1 agrees at 7 bases. CDR3 length equals 14 residues. Germline V gene sequence: CDR1 MNHEY, CDR2 SVGAGI. Germline trimming cut 7 bases from V and 1 base from J; bases unmatched to any gene: 6. CDR3 sequence reads: CASTLRQGNYGYTF. Here the CDR3 DNA reads TGTGCCAGCACCCTTCGACAGGGTAACTATGGCTACACCTTC.

The rearrangement joins TRBV7-9 to TRBJ1-4; tentatively, D is TRBD1 (6 bases). V lost 5 bases and J 1 base, leaving 17 bases between the germline ends. The CDR3 is 17 amino acids. Germline V lookup: CDR1 SEHNR, CDR2 FQNEAQ (reference sequence). The CDR3 DNA reads as TGTGCCAGCAGCGAGCTAACGGAGGGGGTAACTAATGAAAAACTGTTTTTT. This sequence encodes CASSELTEGVTNEKLFF.

This chain joins TRBV7-9 and TRBJ2-3; 13 bases fit TRBD2. CDR1 SEHNR and CDR2 FQNEAQ come from the germline V gene (reference sequence). CDR3 size: 16 residues. V gave up 10 bases and J gave up 3 bases; unmatched junction bases: 10. The CDR3 here is CAIFRGTSGNTDTQYF. The CDR3 DNA sequence: TGTGCCATATTCCGGGGGACTAGCGGGAATACAGATACGCAGTATTTT.

This clonotype was detected only once. The chain recombines TRBV7-2 with TRBJ1-1; 10 bases map to TRBD1. Germline CDR1 is SGHTA and CDR2 is FQGNSA. V lost 4 bases to trimming and J lost 0 bases; unmatched junction nucleotides: 2. CDR3 length: 15 amino acids. CDR3 sequence reads: CASSSGTGVNTEAFF. Here the CDR3 DNA reads TGTGCCAGCAGCTCCGGGACAGGGGTGAACACTGAAGCTTTCTTT.

This clonotype has only a few counts. The chain employs TRBV28 and TRBJ2-1, with TRBD1 as a possible D gene (5 bases). The germline V gene has CDR1 MDHEN and CDR2 SYDVKM. CDR3 size: 15 residues. V was shortened by 5 bases and J by 2 bases, with 13 bases between the two germline ends. DNA of the CDR3: TGTGCCAGCAGTACCAGACAGCTAACCTACAATGAGCAGTTCTTC. Translation gives CASSTRQLTYNEQFF.

The CDR3 reads CASRGTGGAGDTQYF. CDR3 in DNA: TGTGCCAGCAGAGGTACTGGGGGGGCAGGAGATACGCAGTATTTT. The V and J genes are TRBV2 and TRBJ2-3, with TRBD2 as a possible D gene (7 bases). V shed 6 bases and J shed 5 bases, with 18 bases lying between them. The CDR3 is made up of 15 amino acids. The V gene's germline CDR1 is SNHLY and CDR2 FYNNEI.

The V and J genes are TRBV9 and TRBJ2-7; tentatively, D is TRBD1 (5 bases). There are 14 residues in the CDR3. V was shortened by 3 bases and J by 2 bases, with 12 bases between the two germline ends. Germline CDR1 reads SGDLS; CDR2 reads YYNGEE. CDR3 region: CASSEQVLAYEQYF. CDR3 nucleotide sequence: TGTGCCAGCAGCGAACAGGTGTTAGCCTACGAGCAGTACTTC.